The 27 T cell receptor beta chains listed next were all sequenced from one sample in a study of glioma-infiltrating T cells after dendritic cell vaccination. The method was immunoSEQ multiplex PCR; TCRdb's version includes in-frame clones alone and lacks a portion of them. Here the sample spans approximately 100,000 clones, approximately 80% being singletons. Sequencing used blood, obtained before dendritic cell vaccination. The receptors were gathered from a human donor with glioblastoma.

The CDR3 loop reads CASSTGQDPTEAFF. The CDR3 nucleotides read TGTGCCAGCAGTACTGGACAGGACCCAACTGAAGCTTTCTTT. V is TRBV28 and J is TRBJ1-1; TRBD1 matches 7 bases. Germline loops: CDR1 MDHEN, CDR2 SYDVKM. V shed 5 bases and J 5 bases; nucleotides not matched to a gene: 8. The CDR3 is 14 residues long.

This clone was observed a single time. This chain links TRBV4-1 with TRBJ1-4, with D possibly matching TRBD1 (6 bases). The CDR3 runs 15 residues. Germline loops: CDR1 MGHRA, CDR2 YSYEKL. V lost 0 bases and J lost 7, with 12 bases in between. CDR3 DNA sequence: TGCGCCAGCAGCCAAGATATGGGGACATCTGAAAAACTGTTTTTT. It codes for CASSQDMGTSEKLFF.

The chain couples TRBV30 to TRBJ1-3; D unclear. Trimming removed 1 base at V and 4 bases at J, with 5 bases between. Germline CDR1 is GTSNPN and CDR2 is SVGIG (reference sequence). The CDR3 spans 12 residues. The chain's CDR3 is CAWSAGGNTIYF. The CDR3 DNA follows: TGTGCCTGGAGTGCGGGAGGAAACACCATATATTTT.

The V gene is TRBV29-1, the J gene TRBJ1-1; 7 nucleotides match TRBD1. The germline gives CDR1 SQVTM, CDR2 ANQGSEA. This CDR3 region has 12 residues. Losses at the gene ends were 4 bases for V and 3 bases for J; bases not matched to a gene: 2. The CDR3 sequence: CSVGQGYTEAFF. Here the CDR3 DNA reads TGCAGCGTTGGACAGGGTTACACTGAAGCTTTCTTT.

V and J are TRBV6-1 and TRBJ2-3; D perhaps matches TRBD2 (5 bases). The length of the CDR3 is 12 residues. Germline V gene lookup returns CDR1 MNHNS and CDR2 SASEGT. The germline V and J ends were trimmed by 11 bases and 11 bases, with 20 bases remaining between them. The CDR3 region has the DNA TGTGCCTCAACACGAGCGGATATGAGGCAGTATTTT. Translating it yields CASTRADMRQYF.

The rearrangement uses TRBV5-4 and TRBJ2-7; D may be TRBD1 (5 bases). There are 16 residues in the CDR3. V gave up 4 bases and J gave up 1 base, with 18 bases separating them. Germline assignment: CDR1 SGHNT and CDR2 YYREEE (reference sequence). CDR3: CASSKTGASLSYEQYF. CDR3 DNA: TGTGCCAGCAGCAAAACAGGAGCGTCCCTTTCCTACGAGCAGTACTTC.

The V call is TRBV7-8, the J call TRBJ1-1, with TRBD1 matching 11 bases. Germline V gene sequence: CDR1 SGHVS, CDR2 FQNEAQ. The length of the CDR3 is 14 residues. J was trimmed by 4 bases and V by 4 bases; bases with no gene match: 2. This CDR3 reads CASSSGQGATEAFF. The CDR3 DNA is TGTGCCAGCAGCTCAGGACAGGGGGCCACTGAAGCTTTCTTT.

The chain links TRBV19 to TRBJ1-1, with a weak D call TRBD1 (6 bases). Trimming removed 1 base from V and 3 bases from J, with 6 bases in between. The CDR3 loop spans 13 amino acids. Germline-derived CDR1 and CDR2 are LNHDA and SQIVND (reference sequence). The CDR3 coding sequence is TGTGCCAGTAGTATAGCAGGGGACACTGAAGCTTTCTTT. Translating gives CASSIAGDTEAFF.

CDR3 region: CASSTGTGIGDGYTF. The CDR3 coding sequence is TGTGCCAGCAGCACTGGGACAGGGATAGGCGATGGCTACACCTTC. V gene TRBV7-9 combines with J gene TRBJ1-2; 9 positions match TRBD1. The V gene end was trimmed by 5 bases and the J gene end by 6 bases; junction bases not matched to a gene: 10. The germline V gene encodes CDR1 SEHNR and CDR2 FQNEAQ (reference sequence). The CDR3 is made up of 15 amino acids.

J is TRBJ1-6 and V is TRBV2, with 8 bases that match TRBD1. Germline lookup yields CDR1 SNHLY and CDR2 FYNNEI. V lost 6 bases and J lost 9; bases outside the gene matches: 7. CDR3 length: 14 residues. This CDR3 reads CASRIQGVGSPLHF. The CDR3 DNA reads TGTGCCAGCAGGATACAGGGGGTGGGTTCACCCCTCCACTTT.

The sample holds one count of this clone. The genes are TRBV20-1 and TRBJ1-6; TRBD1 might be the D (6 bases). This CDR3 spans 11 amino acids. Germline V gene data show CDR1 as DFQATT and CDR2 as SNEGSKA (reference sequence). CDR3 sequence: CQGLNNSPLHF. The CDR3 DNA follows: TGCCAGGGGTTAAATAATTCACCCCTCCACTTT.

In this sample, this clone turned up a few times. The chain joins TRBV6-1 to TRBJ2-2, with TRBD2 identical over 10 bases. Germline CDR1 MNHNS, CDR2 SASEGT. This CDR3 spans 21 amino acids. The J segment lost 2 bases and the V segment lost 0 bases, leaving 15 bases of the junction unmatched. The CDR3 protein is CASSEAGSGRTTNINTGELFF. Written as DNA, the CDR3 is TGTGCCAGCAGTGAAGCTGGTAGCGGGAGGACCACTAATATTAACACCGGGGAGCTGTTTTTT.

This clone was seen just once. The gene calls are TRBV6-5 and TRBJ2-3; the D is unclear. V was trimmed by 3 bases and J by 6 bases, leaving 13 bases between them. Germline loops: CDR1 MNHEY, CDR2 SVGAGI. The CDR3 spans 14 residues. CDR3 loop: CASSYSPTVDTQYF. The CDR3 bases are TGTGCCAGCAGTTATTCCCCAACAGTGGATACGCAGTATTTT.

The V and J genes are TRBV6-5 and TRBJ2-7, with D perhaps TRBD2 (6 bases). The CDR3 totals 15 residues. Trimming removed 0 bases from V and 3 bases from J, with 12 bases in between. The germline V gene encodes CDR1 MNHEY and CDR2 SVGAGI. The CDR3, as DNA: TGTGCCAGCAGTTACTCGGTCGGAGGGCACTACGAGCAGTACTTC. Translating gives CASSYSVGGHYEQYF.

The chain couples TRBV18 to TRBJ1-1, with TRBD1 as a possible D gene (6 bases). The CDR3 contains 14 residues. Trimming shortened V by 8 bases and J by 2 bases, and 15 bases separated the two germline ends. The germline CDR1 and CDR2 sequences are KGHSH and LQKENI. This chain's CDR3 is CASTGTPTNTEAFF. CDR3 DNA: TGTGCCAGCACCGGGACACCTACCAACACTGAAGCTTTCTTT.

The CDR3 sequence: CASSIITGLTDTQYF. CDR3 sequence (DNA): TGTGCCAGCAGCATTATAACAGGGCTGACAGATACGCAGTATTTT. The J gene is TRBJ2-3, the V gene TRBV5-4, with D possibly matching TRBD1 (6 bases). Looked up from germline, CDR1 is SGHNT and CDR2 is YYREEE (reference sequence). Trimming shortened V by 4 bases and J by 3 bases, and 15 bases separated the two germline ends. The CDR3 sequence is 15 residues long.

The gene calls are TRBV9 and TRBJ2-5; 8 bases agree with TRBD1. Germline loops: CDR1 SGDLS, CDR2 YYNGEE. This CDR3 has 13 residues. V shed 5 bases and J 5 bases; nucleotides not matched to a gene: 5. CDR3 sequence reads: CASSGQGSETQYF. The CDR3 DNA sequence: TGTGCCAGCAGTGGACAGGGTTCTGAGACCCAGTACTTC.

The chain joins TRBV9 to TRBJ2-1; 13 bases match TRBD2. The CDR3 length is 14 residues. Germline CDR1 SGDLS, CDR2 YYNGEE. V trimming: 5 bases; J trimming: 9 bases; junction bases outside the gene matches: 5. This CDR3 is CASSRTSGSSEQFF. CDR3 nucleotide sequence: TGTGCCAGCAGTCGGACTAGCGGGAGTAGTGAGCAGTTCTTC. Full variable domain (outside the CDR3, taken from reference TRBV9 and TRBJ2-1): DSGVTQTPKHLITATGQRVTLRCSPRSGDLSVYWYQQSLDQGLQFLIQYYNGEERAKGNILERFSAQQFPDLHSELNLSSLELGDSALYFCASSRTSGSSEQFFGPGTRLTVL.

The V call is TRBV5-4, the J call TRBJ2-7; TRBD2 matches at 11 bases. Germline CDR1 and CDR2: SGHNT and YYREEE (reference sequence). The CDR3 totals 15 residues. J was trimmed by 6 bases and V by 4 bases; bases with no gene match: 9. The CDR3 sequence is CASSEPTSGSIEQYF. In DNA form, the CDR3 reads TGTGCCAGCAGCGAACCTACTAGCGGGAGTATCGAGCAGTACTTC.

This sequence joins TRBV28 and TRBJ2-7, with D maybe TRBD1 (6 bases). Trimming removed 10 bases at V and 0 bases at J, with 13 bases between. CDR3 size: 13 residues. Germline CDR1 and CDR2: MDHEN and SYDVKM. CDR3 amino acids: CATVSGDSYEQYF. In DNA form, the CDR3 reads TGTGCCACCGTATCAGGGGACTCCTACGAGCAGTACTTC.

The genes are TRBV18 and TRBJ2-7; 9 nucleotides line up with TRBD1. Per the germline V gene, CDR1 is KGHSH and CDR2 is LQKENI. The CDR3 has 15 residues. The J segment lost 0 bases and the V segment lost 2 bases, leaving 2 bases of the junction unmatched. CDR3 region: CASSPDRGSSYEQYF. CDR3 nucleotides: TGTGCCAGCTCACCAGACAGGGGGAGCTCCTACGAGCAGTACTTC.

The chain couples TRBV19 to TRBJ1-1; D may be TRBD1 (6 bases). The germline V gene has CDR1 LNHDA and CDR2 SQIVND (reference sequence). CDR3 length: 14 amino acids. Trimming stripped 6 bases from V and 0 bases from J, with 11 bases between. The CDR3 nucleotides read TGTGCCAGTAGGGCTCGACAGGTGAACACTGAAGCTTTCTTT. Protein sequence: CASRARQVNTEAFF.

The gene calls are TRBV5-4 and TRBJ2-5, with 7 bases identical to TRBD2. The better agreement between TRBJ2-7 and the DNA end casts doubt on the J call. The length of the CDR3 is 15 residues. Germline V gene sequence: CDR1 SGHNT, CDR2 YYREEE (reference sequence). CDR3 in amino acids: CASSLEGTTLYEQYF. The CDR3 DNA sequence: TGTGCCAGCAGCTTGGAGGGGACTACGCTTTACGAGCAGTACTTC.

V gene TRBV18 combines with J gene TRBJ1-1; 7 positions match TRBD1. CDR3 length equals 16 residues. V shed 2 bases and J 1 base; nucleotides not matched to a gene: 7. Germline values: CDR1 KGHSH, CDR2 LQKENI. CDR3: CASSPYRDSQNTEAFF. The CDR3 bases are TGTGCCAGCTCACCATACAGGGACAGTCAGAACACTGAAGCTTTCTTT.

The chain employs TRBV7-9 and TRBJ2-5; 7 nucleotides match TRBD2. The trim removed 5 bases at V and 5 bases at J, leaving 20 bases unmatched. This CDR3 contains 18 residues. The germline V gene encodes CDR1 SEHNR and CDR2 FQNEAQ (reference sequence). Here the CDR3 DNA reads TGTGCCAGCAGCCGTCCCGCCGGCGGGAGAGAAATTGTGGAGACCCAGTACTTC. It codes for CASSRPAGGREIVETQYF.

The chain couples TRBV5-1 to TRBJ1-1; D possibly corresponds to TRBD1 (6 bases). This CDR3 is 14 amino acids long. Germline values: CDR1 SGHRS, CDR2 YFSETQ. V shed 2 bases and J shed 1 base, with 9 bases lying between them. The CDR3 region has the DNA TGCGCCAGCAGCTTACAGGGACGGAACACTGAAGCTTTCTTT. Translation gives CASSLQGRNTEAFF.

The chain recombines TRBV2 with TRBJ1-5; D is ambiguous. The germline V gene has CDR1 SNHLY and CDR2 FYNNEI. This CDR3 has 13 amino acids. V shed 10 bases and J shed 3 bases, with 13 bases lying between them. The CDR3 sequence: CATMNGVNQPQHF. The CDR3 DNA sequence: TGTGCCACCATGAACGGAGTCAATCAGCCCCAGCATTTT.